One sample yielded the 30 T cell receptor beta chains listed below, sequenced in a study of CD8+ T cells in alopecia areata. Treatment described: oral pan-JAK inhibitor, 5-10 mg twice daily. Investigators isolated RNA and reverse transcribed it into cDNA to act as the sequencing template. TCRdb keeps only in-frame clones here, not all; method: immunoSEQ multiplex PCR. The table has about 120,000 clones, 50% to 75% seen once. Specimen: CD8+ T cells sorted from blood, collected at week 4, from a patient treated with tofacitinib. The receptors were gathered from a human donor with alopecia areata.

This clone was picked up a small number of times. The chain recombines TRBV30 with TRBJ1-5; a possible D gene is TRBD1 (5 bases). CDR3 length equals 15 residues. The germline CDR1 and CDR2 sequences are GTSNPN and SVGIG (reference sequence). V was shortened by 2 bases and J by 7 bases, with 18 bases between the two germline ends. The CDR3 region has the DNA TGTGCCTGGAGTCAAAGGCGGGACGACGGGCAGCCCCAGCATTTT. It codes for CAWSQRRDDGQPQHF.

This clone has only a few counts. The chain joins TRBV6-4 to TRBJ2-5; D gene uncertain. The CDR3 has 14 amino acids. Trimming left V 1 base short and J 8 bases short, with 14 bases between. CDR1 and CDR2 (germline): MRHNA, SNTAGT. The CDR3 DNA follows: TGTGCCAGCAGTGACTTTGCGGCCGCCAAAACCCAGTACTTC. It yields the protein CASSDFAAAKTQYF.

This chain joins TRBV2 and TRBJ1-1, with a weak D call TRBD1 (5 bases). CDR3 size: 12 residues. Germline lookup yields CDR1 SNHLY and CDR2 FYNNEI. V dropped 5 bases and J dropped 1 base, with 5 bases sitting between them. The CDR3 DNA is TGTGCCAGCAGTACAGGGAACACTGAAGCTTTCTTT. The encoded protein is CASSTGNTEAFF.

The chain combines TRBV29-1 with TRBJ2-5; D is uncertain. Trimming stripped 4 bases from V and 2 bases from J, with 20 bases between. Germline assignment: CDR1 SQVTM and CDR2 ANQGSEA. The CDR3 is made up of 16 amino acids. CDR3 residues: CSVVVSIDLLQETQYF. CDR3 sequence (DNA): TGCAGCGTTGTTGTGTCCATCGACCTGTTACAAGAGACCCAGTACTTC.

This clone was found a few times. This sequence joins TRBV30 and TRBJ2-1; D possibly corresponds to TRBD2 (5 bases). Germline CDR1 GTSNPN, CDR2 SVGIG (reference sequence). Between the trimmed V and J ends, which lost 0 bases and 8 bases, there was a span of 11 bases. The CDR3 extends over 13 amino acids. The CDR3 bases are TGTGCCTGGAGTGTGGTACTAGAGCATGAGCAGTTCTTC. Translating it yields CAWSVVLEHEQFF.

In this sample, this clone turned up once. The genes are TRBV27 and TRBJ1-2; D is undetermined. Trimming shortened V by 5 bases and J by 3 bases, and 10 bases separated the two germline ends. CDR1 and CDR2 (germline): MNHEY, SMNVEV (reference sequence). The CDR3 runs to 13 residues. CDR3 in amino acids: CASSAGTDYGYTF. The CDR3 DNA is TGTGCCAGCAGTGCGGGAACAGACTATGGCTACACCTTC.

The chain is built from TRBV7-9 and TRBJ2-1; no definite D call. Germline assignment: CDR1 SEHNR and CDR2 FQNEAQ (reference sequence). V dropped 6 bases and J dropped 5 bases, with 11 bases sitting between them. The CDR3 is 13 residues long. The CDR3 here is CASRSATHNEQFF. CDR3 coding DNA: TGTGCCAGCAGATCCGCCACGCACAATGAGCAGTTCTTC.

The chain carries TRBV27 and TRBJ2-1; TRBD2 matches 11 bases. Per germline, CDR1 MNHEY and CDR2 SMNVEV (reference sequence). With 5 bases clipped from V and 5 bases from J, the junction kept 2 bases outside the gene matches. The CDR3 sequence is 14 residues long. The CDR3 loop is CASSRGLADNEQFF. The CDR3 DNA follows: TGTGCCAGCAGTAGGGGACTAGCGGACAATGAGCAGTTCTTC.

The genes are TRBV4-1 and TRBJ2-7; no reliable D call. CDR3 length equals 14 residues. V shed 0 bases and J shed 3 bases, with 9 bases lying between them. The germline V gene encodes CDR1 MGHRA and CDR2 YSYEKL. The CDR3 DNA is TGCGCCAGCAGCCAAGATCGGGTAGTCTACGAGCAGTACTTC. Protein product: CASSQDRVVYEQYF.

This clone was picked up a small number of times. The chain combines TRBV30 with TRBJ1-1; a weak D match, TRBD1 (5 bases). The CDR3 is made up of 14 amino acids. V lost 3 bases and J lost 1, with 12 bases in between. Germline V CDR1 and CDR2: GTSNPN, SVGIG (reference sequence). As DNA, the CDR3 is TGTGCCTGGAGGTGGGGCACTCAGAACACTGAAGCTTTCTTT. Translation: CAWRWGTQNTEAFF.

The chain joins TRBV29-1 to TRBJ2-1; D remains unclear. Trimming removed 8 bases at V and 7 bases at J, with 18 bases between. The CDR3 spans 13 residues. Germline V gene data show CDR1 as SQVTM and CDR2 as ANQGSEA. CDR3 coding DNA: TGCAGCAGTAGGTCCCAATCCCGGAATGAGCAGTTCTTC. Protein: CSSRSQSRNEQFF.

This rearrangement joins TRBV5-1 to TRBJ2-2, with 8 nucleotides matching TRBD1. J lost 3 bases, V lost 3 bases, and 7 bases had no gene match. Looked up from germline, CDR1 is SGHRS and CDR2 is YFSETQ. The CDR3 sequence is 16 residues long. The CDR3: CASSSATGADTGELFF. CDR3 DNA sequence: TGCGCCAGCAGCTCGGCGACAGGGGCGGACACCGGGGAGCTGTTTTTT.

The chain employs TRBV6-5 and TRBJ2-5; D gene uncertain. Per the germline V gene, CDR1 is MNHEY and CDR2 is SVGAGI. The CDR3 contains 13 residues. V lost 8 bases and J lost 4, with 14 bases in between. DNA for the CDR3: TGTGCCAGCTCTCAGGCAGGAAGAGAGACCCAGTACTTC. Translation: CASSQAGRETQYF.

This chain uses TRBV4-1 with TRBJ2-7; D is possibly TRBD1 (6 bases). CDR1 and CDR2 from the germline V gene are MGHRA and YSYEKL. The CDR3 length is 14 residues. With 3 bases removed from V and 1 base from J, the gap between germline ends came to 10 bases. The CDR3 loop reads CASSQGARSYEQYF. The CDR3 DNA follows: TGCGCCAGCAGCCAGGGGGCGAGGTCCTACGAGCAGTACTTC.

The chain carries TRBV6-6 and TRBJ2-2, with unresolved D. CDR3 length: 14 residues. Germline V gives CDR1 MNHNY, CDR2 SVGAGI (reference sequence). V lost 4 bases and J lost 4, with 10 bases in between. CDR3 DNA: TGTGCCAGCAGTTTACTAATCCTCACCGGGGAGCTGTTTTTT. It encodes CASSLLILTGELFF.

Written as DNA, the CDR3 is TGCAGCGTTGCGGGGGAGAACTCCTACGAGCAGTACTTC. It codes for CSVAGENSYEQYF. The chain joins TRBV29-1 to TRBJ2-7; weak D call: TRBD2 (6 bases). Deletions cut 4 bases from V and 0 bases from J, with 10 bases between. From germline, CDR1 is SQVTM and CDR2 ANQGSEA. This CDR3 region has 13 residues.

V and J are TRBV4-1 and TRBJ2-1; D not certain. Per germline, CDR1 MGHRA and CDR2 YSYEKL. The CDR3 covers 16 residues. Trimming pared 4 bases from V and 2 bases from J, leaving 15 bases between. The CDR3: CASSPGLSQTYNEQFF. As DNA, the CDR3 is TGCGCCAGCAGCCCGGGTTTGAGCCAAACCTACAATGAGCAGTTCTTC.

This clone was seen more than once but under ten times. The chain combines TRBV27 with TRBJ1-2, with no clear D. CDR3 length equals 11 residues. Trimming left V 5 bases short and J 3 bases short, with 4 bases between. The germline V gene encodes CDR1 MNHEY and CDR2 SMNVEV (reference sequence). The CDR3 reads CASSVDYGYTF. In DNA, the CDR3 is TGTGCCAGCAGTGTGGACTATGGCTACACCTTC.

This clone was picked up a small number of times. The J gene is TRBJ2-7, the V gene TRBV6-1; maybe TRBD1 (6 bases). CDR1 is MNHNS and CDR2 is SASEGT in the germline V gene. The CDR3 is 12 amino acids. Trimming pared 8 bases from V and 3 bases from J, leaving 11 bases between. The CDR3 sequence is CASQDSLYEQYF. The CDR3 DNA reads TGTGCCAGCCAGGACAGCCTCTACGAGCAGTACTTC.

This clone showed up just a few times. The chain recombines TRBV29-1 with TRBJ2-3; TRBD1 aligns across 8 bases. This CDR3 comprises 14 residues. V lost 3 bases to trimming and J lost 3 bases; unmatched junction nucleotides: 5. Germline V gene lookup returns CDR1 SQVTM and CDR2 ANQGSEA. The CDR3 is CSVDTGGRTDTQYF. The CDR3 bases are TGCAGCGTTGACACAGGGGGTAGGACAGATACGCAGTATTTT.

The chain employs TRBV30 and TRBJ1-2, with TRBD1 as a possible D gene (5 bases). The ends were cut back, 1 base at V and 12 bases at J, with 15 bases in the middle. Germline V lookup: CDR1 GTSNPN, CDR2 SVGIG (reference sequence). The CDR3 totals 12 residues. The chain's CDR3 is CAWSATGVLHTF. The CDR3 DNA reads TGTGCCTGGAGTGCTACAGGCGTCCTCCACACCTTC.

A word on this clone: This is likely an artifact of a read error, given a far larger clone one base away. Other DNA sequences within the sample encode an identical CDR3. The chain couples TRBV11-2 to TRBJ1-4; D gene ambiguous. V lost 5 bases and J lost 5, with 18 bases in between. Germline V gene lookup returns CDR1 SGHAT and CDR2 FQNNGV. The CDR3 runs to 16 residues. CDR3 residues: CASSQDGWTMNEKLFF. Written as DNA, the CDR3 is TGTGCCAGCAGCCAAGACGGATGGACGATGAATGAAAAACTGTTTTTT.

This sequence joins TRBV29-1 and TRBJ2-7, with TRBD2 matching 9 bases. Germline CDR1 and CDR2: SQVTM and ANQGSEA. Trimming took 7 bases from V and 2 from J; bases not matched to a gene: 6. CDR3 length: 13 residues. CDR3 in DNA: TGCAGCGCCGCGGGGGGGCCCCCCTACGAGCAGTACTTC. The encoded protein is CSAAGGPPYEQYF.

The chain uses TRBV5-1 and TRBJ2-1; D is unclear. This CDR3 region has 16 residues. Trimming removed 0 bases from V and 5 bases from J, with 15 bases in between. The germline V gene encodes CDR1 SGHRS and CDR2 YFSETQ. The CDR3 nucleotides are TGCGCCAGCAGCTTGGTTCAAGCCTCACTGCACAATGAGCAGTTCTTC. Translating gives CASSLVQASLHNEQFF.

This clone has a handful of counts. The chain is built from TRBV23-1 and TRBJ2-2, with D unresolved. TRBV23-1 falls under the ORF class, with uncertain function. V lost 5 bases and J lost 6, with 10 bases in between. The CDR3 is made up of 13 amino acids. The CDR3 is CASSFPPPGELFF. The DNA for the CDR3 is TGCGCCAGCAGTTTCCCCCCTCCCGGGGAGCTGTTTTTT.

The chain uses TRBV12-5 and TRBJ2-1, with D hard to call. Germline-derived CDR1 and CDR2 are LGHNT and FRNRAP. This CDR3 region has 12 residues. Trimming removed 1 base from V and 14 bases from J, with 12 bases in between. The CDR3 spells CASGLETTPEFF. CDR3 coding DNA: TGTGCTAGTGGTTTGGAAACTACCCCAGAGTTCTTC.

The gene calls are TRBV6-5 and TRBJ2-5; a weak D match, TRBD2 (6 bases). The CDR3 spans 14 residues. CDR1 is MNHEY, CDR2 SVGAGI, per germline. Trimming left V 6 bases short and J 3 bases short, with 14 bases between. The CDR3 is CASSSAGLKETQYF. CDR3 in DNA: TGTGCCAGCAGCTCCGCGGGACTCAAAGAGACCCAGTACTTC.

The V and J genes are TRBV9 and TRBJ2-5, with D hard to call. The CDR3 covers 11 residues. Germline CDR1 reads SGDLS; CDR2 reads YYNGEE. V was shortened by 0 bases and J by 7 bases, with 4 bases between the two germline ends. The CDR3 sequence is CASSVDRTQYF. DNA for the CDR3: TGTGCCAGCAGCGTAGACCGGACCCAGTACTTC.

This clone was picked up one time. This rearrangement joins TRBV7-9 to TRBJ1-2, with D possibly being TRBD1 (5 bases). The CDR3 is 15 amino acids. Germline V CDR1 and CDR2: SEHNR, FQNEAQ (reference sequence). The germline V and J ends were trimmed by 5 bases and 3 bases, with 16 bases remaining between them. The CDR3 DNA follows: TGTGCCAGCAGCCATCAACAGGTCCACTACTATGGCTACACCTTC. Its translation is CASSHQQVHYYGYTF.

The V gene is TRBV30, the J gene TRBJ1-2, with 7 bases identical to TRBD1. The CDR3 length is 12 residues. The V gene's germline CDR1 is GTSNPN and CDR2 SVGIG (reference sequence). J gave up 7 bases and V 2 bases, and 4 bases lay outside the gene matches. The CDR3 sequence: CAWSSAGGGYTF. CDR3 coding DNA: TGTGCCTGGAGTTCAGCAGGGGGTGGCTACACCTTC. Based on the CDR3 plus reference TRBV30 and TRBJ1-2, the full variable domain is SQTIHQWPATLVQPVGSPLSLECTVEGTSNPNLYWYRQAAGRGLQLLFYSVGIGQISSEVPQNLSASRPQDRQFILSSKKLLLSDSGFYLCAWSSAGGGYTFGSGTRLTVV.